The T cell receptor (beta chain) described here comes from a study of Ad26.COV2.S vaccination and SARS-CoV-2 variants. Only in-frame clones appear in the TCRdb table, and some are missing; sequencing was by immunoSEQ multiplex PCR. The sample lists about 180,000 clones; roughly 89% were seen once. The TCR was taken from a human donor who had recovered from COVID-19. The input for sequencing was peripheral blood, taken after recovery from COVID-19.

CDR3 region: CAISEDRGGQPQHF. In nucleotides, the CDR3 is TGTGCCATCAGTGAGGACAGGGGGGGCCAGCCCCAGCATTTT. This chain connects TRBV10-3 to TRBJ1-5, with 9 positions matching TRBD1. The CDR3 sequence is 14 residues long. Germline lookup yields CDR1 ENHRY and CDR2 SYGVKD. Trimming removed 2 bases from V and 7 bases from J; junction bases left unmatched: 3.